One T cell receptor (beta chain) is described in this entry. Germline V CDR1 and CDR2: KGHDR, SFDVKD. V trimming: 4 bases; J trimming: 2 bases; junction bases outside the gene matches: 6. The CDR3 loop spans 15 amino acids. These data originate in a study of blood T cell repertoires in COVID-19. The table came from immunoSEQ multiplex PCR; TCRdb's copy has only in-frame clones and leaves some out. This sample has about 220,000 clones, with 82% found just once. The sample taken for sequencing was peripheral blood. V usage is TRBV24-1 and J usage is TRBJ2-5, with 7 bases that match TRBD1. The clonotype was recovered from a woman aged 65 to 85 with acute or convalescent COVID-19. The CDR3 coding sequence is TGTGCCACCAGTGACGGGACAGAGCTGCAAGAGACCCAGTACTTC. Protein product: CATSDGTELQETQYF.